A single sample is the source of the 2 T cell receptor beta chains below, sequenced in a study of blood T cells in healthy people across ages. A J-beta primer mix and a sample-barcoded 5' primer were used in a second PCR of roughly 7 to 12 cycles. In TCRdb, the 5' RACE reads were re-called with MiXCR into one record per CDR3 protein. The table includes about 1.6 million distinct CDR3 sequences, about 32% detected once. Sequencing input: blood. All receptors come from a woman between 25 and 40 years old in good health.

The rearrangement links TRBV20-1 to TRBJ2-7; 7 bases map to TRBD1. Trimming took 0 bases from V and 3 from J; bases not matched to a gene: 2. CDR1 is DFQATT, CDR2 SNEGSKA, per germline (reference sequence). The CDR3 has 13 residues. The CDR3 region has the DNA TGCAGTGCTAGAGAGGACAGGAGCTACGAGCAGTACTTC. Its translation: CSAREDRSYEQYF.

This clonotype was observed a handful of times. The rearrangement uses TRBV7-3 and TRBJ1-5, with D possibly matching TRBD1 (6 bases). Trimming stripped 1 base from V and 5 bases from J, with 15 bases between. This CDR3 has 16 residues. CDR1 and CDR2 (germline): SGHTA, FQGTGA. This CDR3 is CASSLRRGTWDQPQHF. CDR3 bases: TGTGCCAGCAGCTTAAGACGGGGGACATGGGATCAGCCCCAGCATTTT.